Each of the 10 T cell receptor beta chains below was sequenced from the same sample in a study of T cell repertoires in cytomegalovirus infection. MiXCR was run by TCRdb on the reads, yielding one entry per CDR3 protein. The table records just under 550,000 distinct CDR3 sequences, approximately 25% of them present only once. The sequenced sample was PBMCs. The source of these receptors is a human donor in good health (CMV status not recorded). Some clones in this sample may be carry-over from other donors' samples.

The table lists this clonotype with a few counts. This chain uses TRBV7-2 with TRBJ2-1, with D perhaps TRBD2 (6 bases). The CDR3 runs to 14 residues. Per the germline V gene, CDR1 is SGHTA and CDR2 is FQGNSA. V was pared by 6 bases and J by 0 bases, with 9 bases between. The CDR3 region has the DNA TGTGCCAGCAGGATGACTAGCTCCTACAATGAGCAGTTCTTC. Protein sequence: CASRMTSSYNEQFF.

The V call is TRBV24-1, the J call TRBJ2-1; 14 bases match TRBD2. There are 18 residues in the CDR3. V gave up 7 bases and J gave up 8 bases; unmatched junction bases: 15. Germline CDR1 is KGHDR and CDR2 is SFDVKD. Here the CDR3 DNA reads TGTGCCACCAGCCTCGCCAGACTAGCGGGAGGGCCCGTCGATGAGCAGTTCTTC. This gives the protein CATSLARLAGGPVDEQFF.

The chain carries TRBV11-2 and TRBJ2-5, with D unclear. V lost 1 base to trimming and J lost 1 base, with 16 bases between them. Germline lookup yields CDR1 SGHAT and CDR2 FQNNGV. The CDR3 is made up of 17 amino acids. The CDR3 nucleotides are TGTGCCAGCAGCTTAGCAAGCTTCCGCTTTTCCCAAGAGACCCAGTACTTC. It is translated as CASSLASFRFSQETQYF.

The V gene is TRBV4-3, the J gene TRBJ1-1; no firm D call. The length of the CDR3 is 14 residues. Trimming pared 8 bases from V and 4 bases from J, leaving 17 bases between. Germline V lookup: CDR1 LGHNA, CDR2 YSLEER. The CDR3 region has the DNA TGCGCCAGCGGGCCTGGGAAAGCTAGCACTGAAGCTTTCTTT. It codes for CASGPGKASTEAFF.

This clonotype was counted only a few times. The chain couples TRBV6-2 or TRBV6-3 to TRBJ1-1; D unresolved. Deletions cut 2 bases from V and 1 base from J, with 5 bases between. The CDR3 spans 13 residues. Germline values: CDR1 MNHEY, CDR2 SVGEGT. CDR3 protein: CASSYRQNTEAFF. In DNA, the CDR3 is TGTGCCAGCAGTTACCGGCAGAACACTGAAGCTTTCTTT.

This clonotype was observed once. This sequence joins TRBV12-3 or TRBV12-4 and TRBJ1-2, with TRBD1 matching over 9 bases. The junction had 7 bases not matched to a gene; V was cut back by 0 bases and J by 8 bases. This CDR3 contains 15 residues. The CDR3 nucleotides are TGTGCCAGCAGTTTAGCATCGGGACAGGGAAGCGGCTACACCTTC. Protein: CASSLASGQGSGYTF.

V gene TRBV7-2 combines with J gene TRBJ1-2; D possibly corresponds to TRBD1 (6 bases). CDR3 length: 16 amino acids. V was shortened by 5 bases and J by 2 bases, with 18 bases between the two germline ends. The germline gives CDR1 SGHTA, CDR2 FQGNSA. This CDR3 is CASSQSTGIRNYGYTF. The CDR3 DNA sequence: TGTGCCAGCAGCCAATCGACAGGCATCAGAAACTATGGCTACACCTTC.

On this clonotype itself: A much larger clone is a single base away; this may be a read error. V usage is TRBV7-8 and J usage is TRBJ2-7; D unresolved. Trimming removed 1 base at V and 5 bases at J, with 18 bases between. The CDR3 loop spans 16 amino acids. The germline CDR1 and CDR2 sequences are SGHVS and FQNEAQ. The CDR3 DNA follows: TGTGCCAGCAGCTTAGAACACCTCCTCCCTCGGAACGAGCAGTACTTC. Protein sequence: CASSLEHLLPRNEQYF.

The chain uses TRBV19 and TRBJ1-1; no clear D gene. V shed 7 bases and J shed 3 bases, with 15 bases lying between them. The germline V gene has CDR1 LNHDA and CDR2 SQIVND (reference sequence). The length of the CDR3 is 14 residues. CDR3 residues: CASTLRFRYTEAFF. The DNA of the CDR3 is TGTGCCAGTACCCTACGTTTCAGATACACTGAAGCTTTCTTT.

This clonotype appeared many times. V is TRBV7-2 and J is TRBJ2-3, with D hard to call. CDR1 is SGHTA, CDR2 FQGNSA, per germline. Trimming removed 1 base from V and 2 bases from J, with 7 bases in between. This CDR3 is 14 amino acids long. The CDR3 protein is CASSLGLTTDTQYF. The CDR3 nucleotides read TGTGCCAGCAGCTTAGGACTGACCACAGATACGCAGTATTTT.